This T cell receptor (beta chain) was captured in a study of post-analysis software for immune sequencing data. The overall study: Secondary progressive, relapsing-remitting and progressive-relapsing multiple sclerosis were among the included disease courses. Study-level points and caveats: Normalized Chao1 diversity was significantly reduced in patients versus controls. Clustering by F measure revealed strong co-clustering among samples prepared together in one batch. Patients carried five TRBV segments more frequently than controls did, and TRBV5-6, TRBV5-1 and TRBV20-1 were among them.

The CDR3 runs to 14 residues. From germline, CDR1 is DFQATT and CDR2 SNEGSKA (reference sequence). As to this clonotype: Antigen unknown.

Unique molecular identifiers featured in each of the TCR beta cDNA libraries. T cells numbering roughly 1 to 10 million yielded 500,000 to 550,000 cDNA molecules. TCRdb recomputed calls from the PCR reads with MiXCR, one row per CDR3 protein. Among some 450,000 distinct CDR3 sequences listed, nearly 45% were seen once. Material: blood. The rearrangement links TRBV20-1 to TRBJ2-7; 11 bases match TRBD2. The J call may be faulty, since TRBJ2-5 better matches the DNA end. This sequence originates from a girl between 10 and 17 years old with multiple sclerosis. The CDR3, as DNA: TGCAGTGCTAGAGATGGGACTAGCGGAGAGACCCAGTACTTC. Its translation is CSARDGTSGETQYF.